This TCR beta chain was identified during a study of control samples from healthy donors and cancer patients. Per germline, CDR1 SNHLY and CDR2 FYNNEI. The CDR3 is 16 amino acids. V shed 2 bases and J 4 bases; nucleotides not matched to a gene: 8. Only in-frame clones appear in the TCRdb table, and some are missing; sequencing was by immunoSEQ multiplex PCR. The sample contains about 48,000 clones, roughly 92% of which appear only once. The genes are TRBV2 and TRBJ1-5, with 7 positions matching TRBD1. This TCR came from a woman between 45 and 60 years old with head and neck cancer. Material: PBMCs. DNA for the CDR3: TGTGCCAGCAGTGAATCCCACAGGGGATGGAATCAGCCCCAGCATTTT. Translated: CASSESHRGWNQPQHF.